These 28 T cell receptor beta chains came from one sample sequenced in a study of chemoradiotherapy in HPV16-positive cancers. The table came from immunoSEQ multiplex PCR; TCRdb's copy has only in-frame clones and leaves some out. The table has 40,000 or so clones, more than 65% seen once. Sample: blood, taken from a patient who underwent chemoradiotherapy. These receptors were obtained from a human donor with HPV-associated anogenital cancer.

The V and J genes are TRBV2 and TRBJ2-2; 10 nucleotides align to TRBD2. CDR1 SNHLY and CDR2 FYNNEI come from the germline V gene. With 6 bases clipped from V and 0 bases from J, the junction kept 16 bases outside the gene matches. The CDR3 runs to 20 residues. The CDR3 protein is CASSQGWNSGGKTNTGELFF. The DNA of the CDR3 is TGTGCCAGCAGCCAAGGATGGAATAGCGGGGGGAAAACGAACACCGGGGAGCTGTTTTTT.

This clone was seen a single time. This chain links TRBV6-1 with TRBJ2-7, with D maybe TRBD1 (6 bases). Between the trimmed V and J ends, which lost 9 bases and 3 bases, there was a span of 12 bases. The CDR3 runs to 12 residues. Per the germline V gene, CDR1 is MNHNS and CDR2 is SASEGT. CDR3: CASQGFGYEQYF. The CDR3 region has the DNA TGTGCCAGTCAGGGGTTCGGCTACGAGCAGTACTTC.

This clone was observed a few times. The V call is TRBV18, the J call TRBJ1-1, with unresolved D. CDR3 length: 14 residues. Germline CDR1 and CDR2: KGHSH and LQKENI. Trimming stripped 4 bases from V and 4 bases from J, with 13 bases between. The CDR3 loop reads CASSQEGIGTEAFF. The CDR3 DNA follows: TGTGCCAGCTCACAGGAGGGAATCGGCACTGAAGCTTTCTTT.

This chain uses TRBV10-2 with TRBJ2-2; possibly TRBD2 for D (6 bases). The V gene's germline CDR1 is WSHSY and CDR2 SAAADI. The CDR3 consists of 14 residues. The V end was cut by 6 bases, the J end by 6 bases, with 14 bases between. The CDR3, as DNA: TGCGCCAGCAGCGTGGAGGGGTCGGCCGGGGAGCTGTTTTTT. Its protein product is CASSVEGSAGELFF.

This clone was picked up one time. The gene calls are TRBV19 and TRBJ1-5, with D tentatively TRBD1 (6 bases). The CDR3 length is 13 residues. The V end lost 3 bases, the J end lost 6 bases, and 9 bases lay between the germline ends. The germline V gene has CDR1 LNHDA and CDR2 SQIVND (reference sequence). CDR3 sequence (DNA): TGTGCCAGTAGTATCAGGGGCGGTCAGCCCCAGCATTTT. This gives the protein CASSIRGGQPQHF. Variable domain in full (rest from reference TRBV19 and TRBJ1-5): DGGITQSPKYLFRKEGQNVTLSCEQNLNHDAMYWYRQDPGQGLRLIYYSQIVNDFQKGDIAEGYSVSREKKESFPLTVTSAQKNPTAFYLCASSIRGGQPQHFGDGTRLSIL.

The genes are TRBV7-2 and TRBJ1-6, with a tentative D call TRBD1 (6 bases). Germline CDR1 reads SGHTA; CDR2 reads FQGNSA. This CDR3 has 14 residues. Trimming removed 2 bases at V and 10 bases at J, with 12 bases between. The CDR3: CASSLPGGRSPLHF. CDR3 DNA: TGTGCCAGCAGCTTACCGGGGGGGCGATCACCCCTCCACTTT.

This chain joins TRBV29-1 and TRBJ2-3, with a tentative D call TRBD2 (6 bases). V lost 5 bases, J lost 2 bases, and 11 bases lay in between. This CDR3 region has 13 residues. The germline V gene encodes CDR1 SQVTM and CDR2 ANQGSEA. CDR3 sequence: CSVSSDTTDTQYF. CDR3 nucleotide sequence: TGCAGCGTTTCTAGCGATACCACAGATACGCAGTATTTT.

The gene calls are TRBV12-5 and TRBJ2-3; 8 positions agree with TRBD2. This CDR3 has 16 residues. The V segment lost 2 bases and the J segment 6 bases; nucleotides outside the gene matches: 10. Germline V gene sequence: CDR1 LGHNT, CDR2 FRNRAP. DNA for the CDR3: TGTGCTAGTGGTTTGTGGCGGGGGGCGATTTCTGATACGCAGTATTTT. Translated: CASGLWRGAISDTQYF.

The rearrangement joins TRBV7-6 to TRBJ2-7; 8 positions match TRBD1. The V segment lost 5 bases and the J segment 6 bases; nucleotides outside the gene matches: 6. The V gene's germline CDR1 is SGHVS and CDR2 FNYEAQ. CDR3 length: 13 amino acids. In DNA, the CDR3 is TGTGCCAGCAGCCTTTCTGGACAGGGCGAGCAGTACTTC. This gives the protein CASSLSGQGEQYF.

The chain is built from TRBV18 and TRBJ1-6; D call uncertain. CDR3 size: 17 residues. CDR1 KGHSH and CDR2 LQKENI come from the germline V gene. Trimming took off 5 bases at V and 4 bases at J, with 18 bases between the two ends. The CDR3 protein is CASSATWLAGYNSPLHF. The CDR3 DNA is TGTGCCAGCTCAGCTACATGGTTAGCTGGGTATAATTCACCCCTCCACTTT.

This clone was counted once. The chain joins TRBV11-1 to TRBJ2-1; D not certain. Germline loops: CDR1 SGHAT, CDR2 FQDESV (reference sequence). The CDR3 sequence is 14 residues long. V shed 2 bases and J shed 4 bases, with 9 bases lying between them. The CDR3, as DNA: TGTGCCAGCAGCTTACTAACTAATTACAATGAGCAGTTCTTC. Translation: CASSLLTNYNEQFF.

The chain's CDR3 is CASSLQGALYEQYF. The CDR3, as DNA: TGTGCCAGCAGCTTGCAGGGGGCCCTCTACGAGCAGTACTTC. The gene calls are TRBV5-8 and TRBJ2-7; 8 positions agree with TRBD1. CDR1 is SGHTS, CDR2 YDEGEE, per germline. This CDR3 comprises 14 residues. V lost 1 base to trimming and J lost 3 bases; unmatched junction nucleotides: 3.

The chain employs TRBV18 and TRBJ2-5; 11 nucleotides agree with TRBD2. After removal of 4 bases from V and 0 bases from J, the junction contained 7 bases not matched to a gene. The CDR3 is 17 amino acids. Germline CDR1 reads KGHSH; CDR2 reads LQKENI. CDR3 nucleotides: TGTGCCAGCTCACTAAATCTAGCGGGGGGCCACCAAGAGACCCAGTACTTC. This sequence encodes CASSLNLAGGHQETQYF. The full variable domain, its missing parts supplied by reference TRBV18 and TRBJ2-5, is NAGVMQNPRHLVRRRGQEARLRCSPMKGHSHVYWYRQLPEEGLKFMVYLQKENIIDESGMPKERFSAEFPKEGPSILRIQQVVRGDSAAYFCASSLNLAGGHQETQYFGPGTRLLVL.

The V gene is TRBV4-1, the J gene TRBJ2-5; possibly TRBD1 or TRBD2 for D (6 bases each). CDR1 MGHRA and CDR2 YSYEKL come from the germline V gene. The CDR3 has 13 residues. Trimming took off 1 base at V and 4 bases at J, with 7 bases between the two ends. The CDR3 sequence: CASSQGGAETQYF. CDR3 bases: TGCGCCAGCAGCCAAGGGGGGGCAGAGACCCAGTACTTC.

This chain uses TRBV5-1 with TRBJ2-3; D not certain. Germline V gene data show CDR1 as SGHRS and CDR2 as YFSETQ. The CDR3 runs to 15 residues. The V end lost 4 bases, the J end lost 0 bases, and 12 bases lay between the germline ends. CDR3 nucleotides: TGCGCCAGCAGCCAATATGTCCCGAGCACAGATACGCAGTATTTT. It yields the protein CASSQYVPSTDTQYF.

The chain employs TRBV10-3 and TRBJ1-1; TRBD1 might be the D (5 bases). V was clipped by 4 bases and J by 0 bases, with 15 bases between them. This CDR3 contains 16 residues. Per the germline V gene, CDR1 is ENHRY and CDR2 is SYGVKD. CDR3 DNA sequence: TGTGCCATCAGTGCGGACCCGGGACGGATGAACACTGAAGCTTTCTTT. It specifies CAISADPGRMNTEAFF.

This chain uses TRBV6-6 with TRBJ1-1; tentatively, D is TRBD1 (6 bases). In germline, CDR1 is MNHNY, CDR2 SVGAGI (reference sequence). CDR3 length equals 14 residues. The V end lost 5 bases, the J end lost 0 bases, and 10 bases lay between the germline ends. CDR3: CASSHRVMNTEAFF. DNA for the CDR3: TGTGCCAGCAGTCACAGGGTGATGAACACTGAAGCTTTCTTT.

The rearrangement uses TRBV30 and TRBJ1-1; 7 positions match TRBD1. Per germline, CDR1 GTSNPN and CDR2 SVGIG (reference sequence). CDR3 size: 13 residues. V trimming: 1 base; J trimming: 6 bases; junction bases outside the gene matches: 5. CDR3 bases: TGTGCCTGGAGTGGACAGGGAGGGGCTGAAGCTTTCTTT. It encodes CAWSGQGGAEAFF.

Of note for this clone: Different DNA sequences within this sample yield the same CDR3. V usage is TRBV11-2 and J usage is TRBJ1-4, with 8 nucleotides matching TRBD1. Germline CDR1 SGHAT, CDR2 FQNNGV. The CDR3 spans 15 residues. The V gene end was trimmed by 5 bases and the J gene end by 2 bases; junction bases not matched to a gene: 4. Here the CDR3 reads CASSLRGLTNEKLFF. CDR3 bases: TGTGCCAGCAGCCTCAGGGGGCTTACTAATGAAAAACTGTTTTTT.

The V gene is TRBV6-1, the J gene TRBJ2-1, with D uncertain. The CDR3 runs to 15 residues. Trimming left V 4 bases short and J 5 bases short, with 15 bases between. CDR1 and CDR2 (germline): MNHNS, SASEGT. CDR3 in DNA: TGTGCCAGCAGTGTACTTTGGGCTCTCAACAATGAGCAGTTCTTC. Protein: CASSVLWALNNEQFF.

CDR3 DNA sequence: TGTGCCAGCAGCTATTTGGGGGGGGCGAAGTATTTT. Translation gives CASSYLGGAKYF. The chain employs TRBV7-2 and TRBJ2-3; D is perhaps TRBD2 (7 bases). Germline V CDR1 and CDR2: SGHTA, FQGNSA. Trimming stripped 4 bases from V and 13 bases from J, with 15 bases between. The CDR3 length is 12 residues.

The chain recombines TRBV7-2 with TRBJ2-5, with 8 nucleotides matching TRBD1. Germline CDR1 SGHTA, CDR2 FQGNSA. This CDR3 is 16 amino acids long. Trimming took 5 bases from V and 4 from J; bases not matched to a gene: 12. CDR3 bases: TGTGCCAGCAGCAGAGACGGACAGGGATGGCGAGAGACCCAGTACTTC. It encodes CASSRDGQGWRETQYF.

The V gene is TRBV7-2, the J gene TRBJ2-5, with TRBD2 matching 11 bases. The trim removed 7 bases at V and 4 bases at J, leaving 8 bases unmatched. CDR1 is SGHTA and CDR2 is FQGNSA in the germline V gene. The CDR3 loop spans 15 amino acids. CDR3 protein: CASTSETSGVETQYF. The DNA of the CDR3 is TGTGCCAGCACCTCCGAGACTAGCGGGGTAGAGACCCAGTACTTC.

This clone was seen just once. The CDR3 here is CASSLGEQRYEQYF. In DNA, the CDR3 is TGTGCCAGCAGCTTAGGCGAACAGCGCTACGAGCAGTACTTC. J is TRBJ2-7 and V is TRBV7-6; unclear D gene. Trimming shortened V by 1 base and J by 3 bases, and 10 bases separated the two germline ends. The germline V gene has CDR1 SGHVS and CDR2 FNYEAQ. CDR3 length: 14 residues.

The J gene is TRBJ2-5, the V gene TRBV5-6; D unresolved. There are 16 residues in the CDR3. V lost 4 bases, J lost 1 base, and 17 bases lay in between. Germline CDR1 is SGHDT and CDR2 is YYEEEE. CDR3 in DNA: TGTGCCAGCAGCCCAATACGGCTGTCTGGCCAAGAGACCCAGTACTTC. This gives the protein CASSPIRLSGQETQYF. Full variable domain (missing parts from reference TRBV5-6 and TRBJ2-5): DAGVTQSPTHLIKTRGQQVTLRCSPKSGHDTVSWYQQALGQGPQFIFQYYEEEERQRGNFPDRFSGHQFPNYSSELNVNALLLGDSALYLCASSPIRLSGQETQYFGPGTRLLVL.

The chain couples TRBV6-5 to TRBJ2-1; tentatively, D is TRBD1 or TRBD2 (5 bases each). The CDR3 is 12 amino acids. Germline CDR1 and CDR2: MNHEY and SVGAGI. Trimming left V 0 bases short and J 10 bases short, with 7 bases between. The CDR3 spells CASSYSRGEQFF. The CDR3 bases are TGTGCCAGCAGTTACTCGAGGGGAGAGCAGTTCTTC.

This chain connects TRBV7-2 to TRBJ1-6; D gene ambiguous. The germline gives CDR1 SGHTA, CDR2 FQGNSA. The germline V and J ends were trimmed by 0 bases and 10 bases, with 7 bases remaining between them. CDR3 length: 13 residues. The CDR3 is CASSLAGGSPLHF. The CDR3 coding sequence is TGTGCCAGCAGCTTAGCGGGAGGATCACCCCTCCACTTT.

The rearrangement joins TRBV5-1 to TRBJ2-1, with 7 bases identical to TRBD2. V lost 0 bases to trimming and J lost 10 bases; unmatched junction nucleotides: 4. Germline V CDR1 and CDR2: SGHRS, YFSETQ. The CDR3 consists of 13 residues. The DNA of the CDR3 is TGCGCCAGCAGCTTGGGGACTAGAAACGAGCAGTTCTTC. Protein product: CASSLGTRNEQFF.